This T cell receptor beta chain was captured by sequencing in a study of shared clonotypes between healthy human individuals. Sequencing was performed with immunoSEQ multiplex PCR; in TCRdb, only in-frame clones are kept and a portion is missing. The table shows some 510,000 clones, with approximately 79% occurring only once. This clone was recorded once. Trimming removed 5 bases at V and 1 base at J, with 8 bases between. The CDR3 extends over 14 amino acids. Germline loops: CDR1 MNHNY, CDR2 SVGAGI (reference sequence). The sequence came from a woman in her thirties or forties in good health. Some clones in this sample may be carry-over from other donors' samples. The sample taken for sequencing was PBMCs. The chain links TRBV6-6 to TRBJ2-2; weak D call: TRBD1 (5 bases). Written as DNA, the CDR3 is TGTGCCAGCAGTGGCAGGGTGAACACCGGGGAGCTGTTTTTT. This encodes CASSGRVNTGELFF.